These 24 T cell receptor beta chains were all obtained from the same sample, sequenced in a study of control samples from healthy donors and cancer patients. Generated by immunoSEQ multiplex PCR, the TCRdb table keeps only in-frame clones and is missing some. This sample has some 130,000 clones, with about nine tenths found just once. The specimen was blood. These TCRs come from a man aged 35 to 55 in good health.

This clone was observed a few times. The junction departs from germline at one end; a sequencing error may be responsible. This rearrangement joins TRBV4-3 to TRBJ1-1, with 9 bases that match TRBD1. The CDR3 contains 15 residues. The germline gives CDR1 LGHNA, CDR2 YSLEER. Here the CDR3 DNA reads TGCGCCAGCAGCCAAGAAGGACAGGGGAACGCTGAAGCTTTCTTT. Translated, it gives CASSQEGQGNAEAFF.

V usage is TRBV4-3 and J usage is TRBJ1-2; D is ambiguous. The CDR3 consists of 14 residues. Germline values: CDR1 LGHNA, CDR2 YSLEER. Trimming removed 0 bases at V and 4 bases at J, with 9 bases between. The CDR3 DNA sequence: TGCGCCAGCAGCCAAGAGGCGTCGTCCTATGGCTACACCTTC. It codes for CASSQEASSYGYTF.

A remark on this clone: Other DNA sequences in this sample translate to the same CDR3. The chain uses TRBV3-1 (or the pseudogene TRBV3-2) and TRBJ1-1; 9 bases match TRBD1. V dropped 4 bases and J dropped 4; count of bases not matched to a gene: 1. The length of the CDR3 is 13 residues. Germline V gives CDR1 LGHDT, CDR2 YNNKEL (reference sequence). CDR3 in amino acids: CASSLTGGTEAFF. The CDR3 DNA reads as TGTGCCAGCAGCCTGACAGGGGGCACTGAAGCTTTCTTT.

The chain uses TRBV3-1 (or the pseudogene TRBV3-2) and TRBJ1-6; D is perhaps TRBD1 (5 bases). This CDR3 spans 14 amino acids. The ends were cut back, 4 bases at V and 10 bases at J, with 14 bases in the middle. Looked up from germline, CDR1 is LGHDT and CDR2 is YNNKEL (reference sequence). The CDR3 nucleotides are TGTGCCAGCAGCCCACAAGGAGGGGTGTCACCCCTCCACTTT. It specifies CASSPQGGVSPLHF.

This chain joins TRBV7-2 and TRBJ2-3; no clear D. Trimming shortened V by 6 bases and J by 1 base, and 8 bases separated the two germline ends. Looked up from germline, CDR1 is SGHTA and CDR2 is FQGNSA. This CDR3 has 13 amino acids. CDR3 in amino acids: CASSLLRTDTQYF. In DNA, the CDR3 is TGTGCCAGCAGTTTACTTCGCACAGATACGCAGTATTTT.

Here the CDR3 reads CASSVLPGEGASGNTIYF. DNA of the CDR3: TGTGCCAGCAGCGTATTGCCCGGGGAGGGGGCATCTGGAAACACCATATATTTT. J is TRBJ1-3 and V is TRBV9; TRBD1 matches at 7 bases. The trim removed 1 base at V and 1 base at J, leaving 11 bases unmatched. Germline V gene data show CDR1 as SGDLS and CDR2 as YYNGEE. The CDR3 loop spans 18 amino acids.

This clone appeared a few times. This chain links TRBV19 with TRBJ2-2; tentative D call: TRBD2 (6 bases). The V gene lost 0 bases and the J gene lost 0 bases, with 11 bases spanning the gap. Germline-derived CDR1 and CDR2 are LNHDA and SQIVND (reference sequence). CDR3 length: 17 residues. The CDR3 loop reads CASSIETGAPNTGELFF. CDR3 nucleotides: TGTGCCAGTAGTATAGAAACGGGAGCCCCGAACACCGGGGAGCTGTTTTTT.

The DNA for the CDR3 is TGTGCCAGTAGTAACGGGAGGGACAAAGCCACTGAAGCTTTCTTT. Its protein is CASSNGRDKATEAFF. The genes are TRBV19 and TRBJ1-1; D is possibly TRBD1 (6 bases). The length of the CDR3 is 15 residues. Germline CDR1 LNHDA, CDR2 SQIVND (reference sequence). V lost 4 bases and J 4 bases, leaving 16 bases between the germline ends.

J is TRBJ1-2 and V is TRBV5-4, with 8 nucleotides matching TRBD1. V gave up 0 bases and J gave up 7 bases; unmatched junction bases: 8. The CDR3 is 15 residues long. Germline V CDR1 and CDR2: SGHNT, YYREEE (reference sequence). CDR3 bases: TGTGCCAGCAGCTTGGACCCCCAGGGGGCGGGTGGCTACACCTTC. This translates into CASSLDPQGAGGYTF.

The V and J genes are TRBV5-6 and TRBJ2-7; D perhaps matches TRBD2 (5 bases). In germline, CDR1 is SGHDT, CDR2 YYEEEE. The V end was cut by 3 bases, the J end by 2 bases, with 9 bases between. The CDR3 contains 13 residues. The DNA for the CDR3 is TGTGCCAGCAGCTCTAGCAGTGCCTACGAGCAGTACTTC. Translated: CASSSSSAYEQYF.

The chain employs TRBV21-1 and TRBJ2-2; TRBD1, the D gene given by the table, was not confirmed from the DNA. TRBV21-1 corresponds to a pseudogene. CDR3 length: 16 amino acids. CDR3 DNA: TGTGCCAGCAGCGGGGCCGGGGACAGGGGGCCCGGGGAGCTGTTTTTT. It yields the protein CASSGAGDRGPGELFF.

This chain uses TRBV5-5 with TRBJ1-2; unclear D gene. Trimming took off 0 bases at V and 1 base at J, with 7 bases between the two ends. This CDR3 is 14 amino acids long. Germline lookup yields CDR1 SGHKS and CDR2 YYEKEE (reference sequence). DNA of the CDR3: TGTGCCAGCAGCTTGGACAGTTTTAACTATGGCTACACCTTC. It codes for CASSLDSFNYGYTF.

The chain carries TRBV28 and TRBJ1-1; unclear D gene. Germline V gene sequence: CDR1 MDHEN, CDR2 SYDVKM. Trimming removed 2 bases from V and 2 bases from J, with 12 bases in between. CDR3 length: 15 amino acids. CDR3 sequence: CASSLREVGNTEAFF. CDR3 DNA sequence: TGTGCCAGCAGTTTACGGGAGGTGGGAAACACTGAAGCTTTCTTT. The variable domain in full, with the rest retrieved from reference TRBV28 and TRBJ1-1, is DVKVTQSSRYLVKRTGEKVFLECVQDMDHENMFWYRQDPGLGLRLIYFSYDVKMKEKGDIPEGYSVSREKKERFSLILESASTNQTSMYLCASSLREVGNTEAFFGQGTRLTVV.

This chain connects TRBV9 to TRBJ2-1, with 9 nucleotides matching TRBD2. V trimming: 0 bases; J trimming: 9 bases; junction bases outside the gene matches: 7. This CDR3 is built from 15 residues. The germline V gene has CDR1 SGDLS and CDR2 YYNGEE. The CDR3 DNA follows: TGTGCCAGCAGCGTAGATAGCGGGGGCCTTCGTGAGCAGTTCTTC. Protein: CASSVDSGGLREQFF.

The chain couples TRBV3-1 (or the pseudogene TRBV3-2) to TRBJ2-1; maybe TRBD1 (6 bases). The length of the CDR3 is 14 residues. The V end was cut by 2 bases, the J end by 3 bases, with 8 bases between. Germline CDR1 LGHDT, CDR2 YNNKEL (reference sequence). CDR3 in DNA: TGTGCCAGCAGCCAACGGGACAACTACAATGAGCAGTTCTTC. Its protein is CASSQRDNYNEQFF.

CDR3 sequence (DNA): TGCGCCAGCAGCCATAGCGGGGGGACCGTCGAGCAGTACTTC. This gives the protein CASSHSGGTVEQYF. This chain uses TRBV5-1 with TRBJ2-7; 10 bases fit TRBD2. V was clipped by 4 bases and J by 6 bases; unmatched bases: 7. CDR1 is SGHRS and CDR2 is YFSETQ in the germline V gene. The CDR3 contains 14 residues. Full variable domain (rest looked up from reference TRBV5-1 and TRBJ2-7): KAGVTQTPRYLIKTRGQQVTLSCSPISGHRSVSWYQQTPGQGLQFLFEYFSETQRNKGNFPGRFSGRQFSNSRSEMNVSTLELGDSALYLCASSHSGGTVEQYFGPGTRLTVT.

The rearrangement links TRBV10-3 to TRBJ1-3, with 8 bases fitting TRBD1. V lost 4 bases to trimming and J lost 4 bases; unmatched junction nucleotides: 6. CDR1 is ENHRY and CDR2 is SYGVKD in the germline V gene. The CDR3 is 15 amino acids. The CDR3 DNA sequence: TGTGCCATCAGTGCTGGACAGGGAAGGGGAAACACCATATATTTT. Encoded protein: CAISAGQGRGNTIYF.

The chain combines TRBV19 with TRBJ1-6; TRBD1 aligns across 10 bases. V dropped 3 bases and J dropped 10; count of bases not matched to a gene: 9. Germline V lookup: CDR1 LNHDA, CDR2 SQIVND (reference sequence). The CDR3 length is 16 residues. The CDR3: CASSILTGTGESPLHF. CDR3 DNA sequence: TGTGCCAGTAGTATCTTAACAGGGACAGGGGAATCACCCCTCCACTTT.

This clone was observed a few times. The chain links TRBV30 to TRBJ2-5; D possibly corresponds to TRBD1 (6 bases). The CDR3 runs 13 residues. The V end lost 2 bases, the J end lost 1 base, and 8 bases lay between the germline ends. Looked up from germline, CDR1 is GTSNPN and CDR2 is SVGIG (reference sequence). The CDR3 DNA sequence: TGTGCCTGGAGTACAGGGTTCCAAGAGACCCAGTACTTC. Translation: CAWSTGFQETQYF.

The chain links TRBV5-1 to TRBJ1-2; D is unresolved. CDR3 length equals 13 residues. Trimming cost V 0 bases and J 1 base, with 4 bases left between them. The germline V gene has CDR1 SGHRS and CDR2 YFSETQ. Written as DNA, the CDR3 is TGCGCCAGCAGCTTGGGATATAACTATGGCTACACCTTC. This gives the protein CASSLGYNYGYTF.

The chain couples TRBV3-1 (or the pseudogene TRBV3-2) to TRBJ1-2; unclear D gene. This CDR3 contains 11 residues. V was shortened by 7 bases and J by 8 bases, with 11 bases between the two germline ends. Germline CDR1 is LGHDT and CDR2 is YNNKEL (reference sequence). The DNA for the CDR3 is TGTGCCAGCAAAGCCGGGAACGGCTACACCTTC. This translates into CASKAGNGYTF.

This chain uses TRBV7-8 with TRBJ2-2; D is perhaps TRBD1 (6 bases). This CDR3 has 18 residues. Germline CDR1 is SGHVS and CDR2 is FQNEAQ. The V and J ends lost 5 bases and 0 bases respectively, with 19 bases between them. The CDR3 region is CASSATSSTGANTGELFF. CDR3 coding DNA: TGTGCCAGCAGCGCAACATCCTCGACAGGAGCGAACACCGGGGAGCTGTTTTTT.

The rearrangement joins TRBV5-1 to TRBJ2-7; 8 nucleotides agree with TRBD1. Germline CDR1 and CDR2: SGHRS and YFSETQ. The CDR3 runs 15 residues. The V gene end was trimmed by 4 bases and the J gene end by 4 bases; junction bases not matched to a gene: 10. CDR3 in amino acids: CASSPEAGGAYEQYF. The CDR3 DNA follows: TGCGCCAGCAGCCCGGAGGCAGGGGGCGCGTACGAGCAGTACTTC.

The J gene is TRBJ2-7, the V gene TRBV3-1 (or the pseudogene TRBV3-2), with D perhaps given as TRBD1 or TRBD2 (5 bases each). The CDR3 consists of 15 residues. V lost 0 bases and J 0 bases, leaving 9 bases between the germline ends. CDR1 is LGHDT and CDR2 is YNNKEL in the germline V gene (reference sequence). In DNA, the CDR3 is TGTGCCAGCAGCCAAGATCGGGGCCTCTCCTACGAGCAGTACTTC. Its protein product is CASSQDRGLSYEQYF.